This T cell receptor (beta chain) was captured by sequencing in a study of shared clonotypes between healthy human individuals. Per germline, CDR1 MGHDK and CDR2 SYGVNS. The CDR3 runs 15 residues. The V segment lost 2 bases and the J segment 7 bases; nucleotides outside the gene matches: 5. Clones were sequenced by immunoSEQ multiplex PCR, and TCRdb holds only the in-frame ones, with some missing. Here the sample spans around 690,000 clones, about 90% being singletons. The TCR originated in a man younger than 35 in good health. Some clones in this sample may be carry-over from other donors' samples. The sequenced sample was memory CD8+ T cells from PBMCs. The subset is: CD45RO+ cells pooled with CCR7-negative TemRA cells. J is TRBJ1-5 and V is TRBV25-1; 10 positions match TRBD1. The CDR3 DNA sequence: TGTGCCAGCAGTGAACCCGGACAGGGGGAGCAGCCCCAGCATTTT. Encoded protein: CASSEPGQGEQPQHF.